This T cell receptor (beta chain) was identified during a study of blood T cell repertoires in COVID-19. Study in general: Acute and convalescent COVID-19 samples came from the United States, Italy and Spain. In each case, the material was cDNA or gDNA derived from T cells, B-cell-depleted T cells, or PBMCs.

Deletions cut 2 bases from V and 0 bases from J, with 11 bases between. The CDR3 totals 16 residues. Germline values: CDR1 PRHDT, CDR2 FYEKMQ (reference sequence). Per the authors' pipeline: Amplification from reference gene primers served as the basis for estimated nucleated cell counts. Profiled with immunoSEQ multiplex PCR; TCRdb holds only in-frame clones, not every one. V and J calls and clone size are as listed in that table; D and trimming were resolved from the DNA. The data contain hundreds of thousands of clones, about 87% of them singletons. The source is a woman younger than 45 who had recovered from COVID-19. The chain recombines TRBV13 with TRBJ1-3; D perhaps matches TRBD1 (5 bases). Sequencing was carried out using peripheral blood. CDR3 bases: TGTGCCAGCAGCTTACAGGACACGGTCTCTGGAAACACCATATATTTT. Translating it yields CASSLQDTVSGNTIYF.